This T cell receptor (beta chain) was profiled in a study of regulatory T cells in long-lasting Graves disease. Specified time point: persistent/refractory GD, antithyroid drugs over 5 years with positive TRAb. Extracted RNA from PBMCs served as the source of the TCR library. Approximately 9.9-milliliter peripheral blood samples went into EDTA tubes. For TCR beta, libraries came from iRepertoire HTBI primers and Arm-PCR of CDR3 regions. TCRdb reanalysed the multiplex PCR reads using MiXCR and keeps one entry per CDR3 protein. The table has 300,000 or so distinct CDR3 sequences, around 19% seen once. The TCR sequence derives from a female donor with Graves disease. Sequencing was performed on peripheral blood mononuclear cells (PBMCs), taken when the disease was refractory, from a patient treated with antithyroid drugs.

CDR3 bases: TGTGCCAGTAGATCCCCAGGCTCGAACACCGGGGAGCTGTTTTTT. Translated, it gives CASRSPGSNTGELFF. This chain uses TRBV19 with TRBJ2-2; D unclear. In germline, CDR1 is LNHDA, CDR2 SQIVND (reference sequence). V lost 6 bases to trimming and J lost 0 bases, with 11 bases between them. The CDR3 consists of 15 residues.